This is a list of T cell receptor beta chains from one sample in a study of T-cell reconstitution after alpha-beta-depleted transplantation in children. TCRdb used MiXCR to reprocess the PCR reads, holding one entry per CDR3 protein. This table has some 490,000 distinct CDR3 sequences, 12% appearing once. Sequencing used PBMCs from the stem cell graft donor, obtained from the stem cell graft. The receptors here all came from a human donor who donated a stem cell graft to a child with combined immunodeficiency. Each CDR3 is given without its conserved first and last residue. The order of the fields is CDR3 length, J gene, D gene, V gene, CDR3 protein. The D gene is left open where the match is weak.

14 | TRBJ2-3 | TRBD2 | TRBV12-3/TRBV12-4 | ASSGLAGPGTDTQY
13 | TRBJ1-2 | . | TRBV4-1 | ASSPSEQVNYGYT
12 | TRBJ1-5 | TRBD1 | TRBV4-1 | ASSRTGYNQPQH
12 | TRBJ1-2 | . | TRBV19 | ASSFPFTGYGYT
13 | TRBJ2-1 | TRBD2 | TRBV5-1 | ASSPVVSGGAEQF
16 | TRBJ1-6 | . | TRBV15 | ATSRDSQGFTYNSPLH
13 | TRBJ2-3 | . | TRBV9 | ASSSGGASTDTQY
13 | TRBJ2-3 | . | TRBV18 | ASSPVADFTDTQY
15 | TRBJ2-3 | TRBD2 | TRBV7-9 | ASSLHLAEGVTDTQY
10 | TRBJ1-6 | . | TRBV12-3/TRBV12-4 | ASSLVVSPLH
14 | TRBJ2-2 | . | TRBV2 | ASRRWNSRNTGELF
12 | TRBJ1-2 | TRBD1 | TRBV10-3 | AISGGQGSYGYT
11 | TRBJ2-3 | . | TRBV20-1 | SASGARTDTQY
12 | TRBJ2-5 | . | TRBV28 | ASRLTEPQETQY
10 | TRBJ1-2 | . | TRBV7-2 | ASSTTAYGYT
14 | TRBJ2-3 | . | TRBV5-1 | ASSSLGGRGTDTQY
12 | TRBJ2-1 | TRBD1 | TRBV12-3/TRBV12-4 | ASRTGGRDNEQF
16 | TRBJ2-1 | TRBD1 | TRBV5-1 | ASSFPRGTATSYNEQF
14 | TRBJ2-7 | TRBD2 | TRBV4-3 | ASSQDLGGSSYEQY
11 | TRBJ2-7 | . | TRBV2 | ASSGQDRGEQY
15 | TRBJ2-3 | TRBD2 | TRBV4-2 | ASSQEGASGGTDTQY
11 | TRBJ2-7 | TRBD1 | TRBV29-1 | SVLGQGLHEQY
12 | TRBJ2-7 | . | TRBV11-2 | ASSFGLLSYEQY
15 | TRBJ1-6 | . | TRBV14 | ASSPFGRVPGDSPLH
14 | TRBJ2-3 | . | TRBV7-2 | ASSLSGRGAADTQY
13 | TRBJ2-3 | TRBD2 | TRBV6-2/TRBV6-3 | ASSYSGLAAVTQY
13 | TRBJ2-7 | . | TRBV7-2 | ASSSDRTSVYEQY
12 | TRBJ2-2 | TRBD1 | TRBV7-9 | ASNQGANTGELF
12 | TRBJ1-5 | . | TRBV2 | ASTVETASRAQH
14 | TRBJ2-1 | TRBD2 | TRBV6-2/TRBV6-3 | ASSYRGLAGYNEQF
11 | TRBJ1-1 | TRBD1 | TRBV6-5 | ASSLGQFTEAF
13 | TRBJ2-7 | TRBD1 | TRBV19 | ASSADRGPYYEQY
14 | TRBJ2-2 | . | TRBV7-9 | ASSFEQGRYTGELF
14 | TRBJ2-3 | . | TRBV5-1 | ASSLEFEVALSSQY
9 | TRBJ1-2 | TRBD1 | TRBV6-6 | ASWDSYGYT
13 | TRBJ2-1 | TRBD2 | TRBV9 | ASSPSGIVNNEQF
10 | TRBJ1-1 | . | TRBV20-1 | SAMTTNTEAF
11 | TRBJ2-7 | TRBD1 | TRBV29-1 | SVGVDRGREQY
13 | TRBJ2-1 | TRBD2 | TRBV12-3/TRBV12-4 | ASSIPGLAAVEQF
14 | TRBJ2-5 | TRBD1 | TRBV5-1 | ASSLITGGPQETQY
13 | TRBJ2-1 | . | TRBV28 | ASSLRRGPYNEQF
13 | TRBJ1-5 | . | TRBV12-3/TRBV12-4 | ASSLQAAGNQPQH
14 | TRBJ1-1 | . | TRBV18 | ASSRRPGTRNTEAF
12 | TRBJ2-1 | . | TRBV24-1 | ATSDSFAYNEQF